This T cell receptor beta chain emerged from a study of Graves' ophthalmopathy and Graves' hyperthyroidism. This clonotype has only one observation. One end of the junction is discordant with germline, which a read error may explain. Investigators amplified TCR beta CDR3 regions from RNA transcripts. RT-PCR in the first round used HTBI primers; a second-round multiplex PCR followed. MiXCR was run by TCRdb on the multiplex PCR reads, yielding one entry per CDR3 protein. Of about 740,000 distinct CDR3 sequences in the sample, 35% to 50% were seen once. Specimen: peripheral blood. The receptor's source is an adult man with Graves' ophthalmopathy.

The CDR3: CASSPNPWANTEAFF. DNA of the CDR3: TGTGCCAGCAGTCCAAACCCCTGGGCGAACACTGAAGCTTTCTTT. This chain uses TRBV10-3 with TRBJ1-1; no clear D. In germline, CDR1 is ENHRY, CDR2 SYGVKD. The CDR3 length is 15 residues.